This record looks at one T cell receptor beta chain sequence and its context. Its antigen is currently unknown. Markers CD45RO/CCR7/CD25/CD127/CD95/CD27 served to sort CD4+ naive, central memory, regulatory and stem cell-like memory cells. These data belong to a study of beta chain features in type 1 diabetes. Notes on the study in general: For cells with high TCR expression, cDNA sequencing could yield over-representation. Within each of all four CD4+ subsets, Type 1 diabetes patients had TCRB CDR3s that were moderately but significantly shorter. The naive, central memory and Treg TCRB repertoires of patients appeared to be more similar to one another than those of healthy donors.

Germline lookup yields CDR1 MDHEN and CDR2 SYDVKM. The V segment lost 6 bases and the J segment 9 bases; nucleotides outside the gene matches: 10. This CDR3 comprises 14 residues. Expressed TCRB transcripts were sequenced because the entire RNA isolate underwent reverse transcription. TCRdb keeps only in-frame clones here, not all; method: immunoSEQ multiplex PCR. The table shows around 40,000 clones, with about two thirds occurring only once. Sequencing input: Tregs from blood. The clonotype was recovered from a woman younger than 45 in good health. The chain employs TRBV28 and TRBJ2-1, with TRBD2 matching over 8 bases. In DNA form, the CDR3 reads TGTGCCAGCAGCCCGCTAGGGCGGGGGGTTGAGCAGTTCTTC. This translates into CASSPLGRGVEQFF.